This passage covers 8 T cell receptor beta chains from one sample sequenced in a study of cytomegalovirus exposure and HLA in healthy donors. The study ran its PCR with 60 Vbeta and 13 Jbeta primers. Produced via immunoSEQ multiplex PCR; TCRdb's table is partial and in-frame only. This sample yields 200,000 to 250,000 clones, of which about 80% are seen a single time; 2.7% belongs to the top ten. Sequencing was carried out using PBMCs. Receptor source: a woman aged 60-75 years in good health and CMV-seropositive.

This sequence joins TRBV10-3 and TRBJ2-5; 9 positions agree with TRBD1. This CDR3 comprises 14 residues. Germline assignment: CDR1 ENHRY and CDR2 SYGVKD. V lost 6 bases, J lost 1 base, and 3 bases stayed unmatched. The CDR3 region has the DNA TGTGCCATCAGGGGACAGGGCGGCCAAGAGACCCAGTACTTC. Residues: CAIRGQGGQETQYF.

The chain uses TRBV5-4 and TRBJ2-3; TRBD1 matches 8 bases. V was clipped by 9 bases and J by 4 bases; unmatched bases: 10. The CDR3 covers 14 residues. Germline-derived CDR1 and CDR2 are SGHNT and YYREEE (reference sequence). This CDR3 is CATSYRGTSDTQYF. CDR3 DNA sequence: TGTGCCACGTCATACAGGGGGACATCAGATACGCAGTATTTT.

The rearrangement links TRBV7-8 to TRBJ1-3, with TRBD1 matching 7 bases. J gave up 4 bases and V 5 bases, and 8 bases lay outside the gene matches. In germline, CDR1 is SGHVS, CDR2 FQNEAQ. The CDR3 consists of 15 residues. The CDR3 sequence: CASSVQGGAGNTIYF. The CDR3 region has the DNA TGTGCCAGCAGCGTGCAGGGGGGCGCCGGAAACACCATATATTTT.

V gene TRBV2 combines with J gene TRBJ1-5; D gene unclear. V gave up 6 bases and J gave up 0 bases, with 12 bases separating them. CDR3 length: 15 residues. The germline V gene encodes CDR1 SNHLY and CDR2 FYNNEI. The chain's CDR3 is CASRFRAGSNQPQHF. CDR3 in DNA: TGTGCCAGCAGGTTTAGAGCTGGTAGCAATCAGCCCCAGCATTTT.

About this clone: Without the conserved terminal phenylalanine or tryptophan, this CDR3 likely stems from a read error. CDR3 amino acids: CASRAAGGPDYEQYL. The CDR3 nucleotides read TGTGCCAGCAGGGCAGCGGGAGGGCCTGACTACGAGCAGTACTTG. The chain is built from TRBV2 and TRBJ2-7; 10 bases match TRBD2. The CDR3 covers 15 residues. Germline CDR1 is SNHLY and CDR2 is FYNNEI. V gave up 6 bases and J gave up 3 bases; unmatched junction bases: 8.

The V call is TRBV28, the J call TRBJ1-3; TRBD1 might be the D (5 bases). Looked up from germline, CDR1 is MDHEN and CDR2 is SYDVKM. The CDR3 totals 16 residues. The V end lost 4 bases, the J end lost 0 bases, and 13 bases lay between the germline ends. In DNA form, the CDR3 reads TGTGCCAGCAGTTCCGGGGGTGCAGGCTCTGGAAACACCATATATTTT. Residues: CASSSGGAGSGNTIYF.

The V gene is TRBV7-6, the J gene TRBJ2-3; 9 nucleotides align to TRBD2. Germline assignment: CDR1 SGHVS and CDR2 FNYEAQ. This CDR3 spans 16 amino acids. Trimming cost V 4 bases and J 2 bases; bases outside gene matches: 7. CDR3 sequence (DNA): TGTGCCAGCAGCTCCCGGCTAGCGGGGCACACAGATACGCAGTATTTT. Its protein is CASSSRLAGHTDTQYF.

The chain is built from TRBV18 and TRBJ2-1; D is possibly TRBD1 (6 bases). The ends were cut back, 3 bases at V and 6 bases at J, with 15 bases in the middle. The CDR3 totals 15 residues. From germline, CDR1 is KGHSH and CDR2 LQKENI. CDR3 DNA sequence: TGTGCCAGCTCACCCCTTCAAGGGGGTATCAATGAGCAGTTCTTC. Protein: CASSPLQGGINEQFF.